The text below deals with one TCR beta chain. This sample was included in a study of blood T cell repertoires in COVID-19. Study context: Samples came from the United States, Italy and Spain, spanning acute and convalescent COVID-19. The analysed material was cDNA or gDNA that came from T cells, B-cell-depleted T cells, or PBMCs.

The assay was immunoSEQ multiplex PCR, and TCRdb's table has in-frame clones only and misses some. The sample consists of around 70,000 clones, approximately 79% of them appearing once. V was clipped by 4 bases and J by 8 bases, with 18 bases between them. The germline V gene encodes CDR1 LNHDA and CDR2 SQIVND (reference sequence). The CDR3 runs 16 residues. Sequencing was done on a sample of peripheral blood. This clonotype originated in a man in his fifties or sixties with acute or convalescent COVID-19. This sequence joins TRBV19 and TRBJ1-6; no definite D call. The CDR3: CASSTEIGRFDSPLHF. The CDR3 nucleotides read TGTGCCAGTAGTACGGAGATTGGCCGATTTGATTCACCCCTCCACTTT.